This record covers a single TCR beta chain. The antigen remains unidentified. The data were taken from a study of human T cells and chemical hapten exposure. Study at large: Application of 0.01% DPC to the upper back was done by patch test, with a reading at 6 days. Study-level findings and limits: TCRs exceeding 1 in 1000 frequency stayed unchanged with DPC sensitization.

Looked up from germline, CDR1 is LGHDT and CDR2 is YNNKEL (reference sequence). Trimming pared 5 bases from V and 4 bases from J, leaving 9 bases between. The CDR3 covers 14 residues. Time point noted: patch test 1, 2 weeks after DPC sensitization. Treatment noted: therapeutic diphenylcyclopropenone sensitization with weekly scalp DPC. The study used a library that attached unique molecular identifiers to individual cDNA molecules. TCRdb re-analysed the RACE reads in MiXCR, keeping a single row per CDR3 protein. The sample consists of tens of thousands of distinct CDR3 sequences, roughly a tenth of them appearing once.

J is TRBJ1-6 and V is TRBV3-1, with a possible D match to TRBD1 (5 bases). The sample was whole blood, taken in connection with sensitization to the hapten diphenylcyclopropenone (DPC). The receptor was derived from a man aged 40-49 years with alopecia areata. Some clones in this sample may be carry-over from other donors' samples. CDR3 sequence reads: CASSKTDYNSPLHF. In DNA form, the CDR3 reads TGTGCCAGCAGCAAGACAGATTATAATTCACCCCTCCACTTT.